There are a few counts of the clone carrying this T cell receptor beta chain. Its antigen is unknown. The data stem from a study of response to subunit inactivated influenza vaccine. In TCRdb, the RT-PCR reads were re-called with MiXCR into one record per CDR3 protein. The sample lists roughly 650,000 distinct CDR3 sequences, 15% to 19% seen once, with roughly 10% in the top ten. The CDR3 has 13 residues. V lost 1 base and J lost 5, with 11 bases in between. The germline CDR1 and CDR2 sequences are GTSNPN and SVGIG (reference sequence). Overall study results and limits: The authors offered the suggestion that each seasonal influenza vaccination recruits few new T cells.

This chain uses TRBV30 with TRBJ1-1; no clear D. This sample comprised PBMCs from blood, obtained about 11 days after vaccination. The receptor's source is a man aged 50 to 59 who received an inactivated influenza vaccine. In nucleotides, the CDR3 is TGTGCCTGGAGTGAACGGAGCGGGACTGAAGCTTTCTTT. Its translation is CAWSERSGTEAFF.